Following are 8 T cell receptor beta chains from one sample sequenced in a study of blood T cell repertoires in COVID-19. The data were produced by immunoSEQ multiplex PCR, yet TCRdb's version contains in-frame clones alone and is incomplete. The table shows some 260,000 clones, with around 90% occurring only once. The sample taken for sequencing was peripheral blood. These receptors were obtained from a woman between 40 and 50 years old who had recovered from COVID-19.

Notes on this clone: This sample also contains other DNA sequences that code for the same CDR3. The chain couples TRBV29-1 to TRBJ1-5; D remains ambiguous. The CDR3 runs 12 residues. The germline V and J ends were trimmed by 4 bases and 2 bases, with 6 bases remaining between them. CDR1 and CDR2 from the germline V gene are SQVTM and ANQGSEA. Here the CDR3 DNA reads TGCAGCGTTGGGCAGGGCAATCAGCCCCAGCATTTT. This encodes CSVGQGNQPQHF.

The chain carries TRBV13 and TRBJ2-1; possible D gene TRBD2, 6 bases. This CDR3 has 15 residues. Trimming removed 5 bases from V and 6 bases from J, with 17 bases in between. In germline, CDR1 is PRHDT, CDR2 FYEKMQ (reference sequence). In nucleotides, the CDR3 is TGTGCCAGCAGCCCCCGCTGGGTGGGGGGCAATGAGCAGTTCTTC. This encodes CASSPRWVGGNEQFF.

The J gene is TRBJ2-5, the V gene TRBV7-8, with D perhaps matching TRBD2 (6 bases). CDR1 and CDR2 from the germline V gene are SGHVS and FQNEAQ. The CDR3 contains 13 residues. With 4 bases removed from V and 7 bases from J, the gap between germline ends came to 13 bases. The CDR3 coding sequence is TGTGCCAGCAGCTCGCCGGGACTTGGGACCCAGTACTTC. Its protein product is CASSSPGLGTQYF.

DNA for the CDR3: TGTGCCAGCAGCTTAGATCCCTACCCCCAAGAGACCCAGTACTTC. The encoded protein is CASSLDPYPQETQYF. This chain uses TRBV11-3 with TRBJ2-5, with D unresolved. Per germline, CDR1 SGHNT and CDR2 YENEEA. V was cut by 0 bases and J by 1 base, with 9 bases left in between. The length of the CDR3 is 15 residues.

The gene calls are TRBV9 and TRBJ1-1; 8 bases are a match to TRBD1. This CDR3 has 15 residues. Germline assignment: CDR1 SGDLS and CDR2 YYNGEE. J was trimmed by 6 bases and V by 0 bases; bases with no gene match: 7. CDR3 protein: CASSVGGQGAAEAFF. The CDR3 DNA is TGTGCCAGCAGCGTAGGGGGGCAGGGGGCCGCTGAAGCTTTCTTT.

The J gene is TRBJ2-2, the V gene TRBV6-2 or TRBV6-3; 7 bases map to TRBD2. V trimming: 6 bases; J trimming: 4 bases; junction bases outside the gene matches: 8. Germline V CDR1 and CDR2: MNHEY, SVGEGT. CDR3 length: 15 residues. CDR3 sequence: CASSQLASSTGELFF. The CDR3 DNA reads TGTGCCAGCAGCCAACTAGCGAGTTCCACCGGGGAGCTGTTTTTT.

The chain couples TRBV9 to TRBJ2-6; D is perhaps TRBD1 (5 bases). CDR3 length equals 14 residues. The V gene's germline CDR1 is SGDLS and CDR2 YYNGEE. V dropped 2 bases and J dropped 4 bases, with 7 bases sitting between them. The CDR3 loop is CASSVSGGANVLTF. CDR3 coding DNA: TGTGCCAGCAGCGTCTCAGGGGGGGCCAACGTCCTGACTTTC.

V and J are TRBV5-1 and TRBJ1-1; no reliable D call. CDR3 length: 13 amino acids. The germline V and J ends were trimmed by 2 bases and 4 bases, with 9 bases remaining between them. Germline V gives CDR1 SGHRS, CDR2 YFSETQ. CDR3 DNA: TGCGCCAGCAGCTTCGGGTCAGCCACTGAAGCTTTCTTT. It yields the protein CASSFGSATEAFF.